This TCR beta chain was identified during a study of cytotoxic CD8 clonotypes in ibrutinib-treated CLL. Study-level information: Patients: roughly ten relapsed/refractory, fewer than 16 treatment-naive, around 17 IGHV unmutated. Investigators reported approximately 25 partial and 2 complete responses; after median around 63 months, roughly 15 patients remained remitted and 12 progressed.

The study's findings and limits: Timing of sampling differed between sustained-remission and progressing patients.

A remark on this clone: Antigen unknown.

The repertoire was sequenced with immunoSEQ multiplex PCR; TCRdb's copy has only in-frame clones and lacks some. The data contain around 330,000 clones, 60% to 80% of them seen just once; the ten biggest clones take up around 6.3%. The specimen was PBMCs, collected after 36 months of ibrutinib treatment. The receptor's source is a human donor with chronic lymphocytic leukemia.

CDR3 DNA: TGTGCCATCAGTGAGTCGAGCGGGAGGGCCTACAATGAGCAGTTCTTC. Translation: CAISESSGRAYNEQFF. This rearrangement joins TRBV10-3 to TRBJ2-1; 10 positions match TRBD2. Germline loops: CDR1 ENHRY, CDR2 SYGVKD. V was pared by 0 bases and J by 2 bases, with 1 base of the junction left unmatched. The CDR3 has 16 residues.